The 25 T cell receptor beta chains given below trace back to one sample, sequenced in a study of blood T cells in healthy people across ages. A second roughly 6 to 11 cycle PCR used barcoded and J-beta primers. TCRdb recomputed calls from the 5' RACE reads with MiXCR, one row per CDR3 protein. This table holds approximately 800,000 distinct CDR3 sequences, just over 55% found once. The sequencing sample was made of blood. These receptors originate from a man aged 40-50 years in good health.

V usage is TRBV6-2 or TRBV6-3 and J usage is TRBJ1-1; D remains unclear. The length of the CDR3 is 16 residues. The V and J ends lost 0 bases and 4 bases respectively, with 15 bases between them. Looked up from germline, CDR1 is MNHEY and CDR2 is SVGEGT. CDR3 bases: TGTGCCAGCAGTTACTCGAATATTGCCCGAGGCACTGAAGCTTTCTTT. It yields the protein CASSYSNIARGTEAFF.

The chain has TRBV4-2 and TRBJ2-1; 15 nucleotides align to TRBD2. The V segment lost 7 bases and the J segment 0 bases; nucleotides outside the gene matches: 4. Germline CDR1 LGHNA, CDR2 YNFKEQ. The CDR3 runs 17 residues. In DNA, the CDR3 is TGTGCCAGCACGGGACTAGCGGGGGGAGGCTCCTACAATGAGCAGTTCTTC. Translated, it gives CASTGLAGGGSYNEQFF.

This clonotype was seen only a few times. J is TRBJ1-1 and V is TRBV10-3; D gene ambiguous. V lost 3 bases and J lost 7, with 12 bases in between. Looked up from germline, CDR1 is ENHRY and CDR2 is SYGVKD. The CDR3 consists of 13 residues. The CDR3 coding sequence is TGTGCCATCAGTGATTCGACACGCGATGAAGCTTTCTTT. Its protein is CAISDSTRDEAFF.

This clonotype showed up many times. The V and J genes are TRBV7-9 and TRBJ2-1; the D is unclear. V was shortened by 4 bases and J by 0 bases, with 10 bases between the two germline ends. This CDR3 is 15 amino acids long. Germline CDR1 SEHNR, CDR2 FQNEAQ (reference sequence). In DNA form, the CDR3 reads TGTGCCAGCAGCTCCAGGTTCCCCTCCTACAATGAGCAGTTCTTC. It translates to CASSSRFPSYNEQFF.

This clonotype has more than one count but fewer than ten. The gene calls are TRBV6-5 and TRBJ2-4; 7 bases line up with TRBD2. Trimming cost V 2 bases and J 13 bases; bases outside gene matches: 14. This CDR3 contains 15 residues. Looked up from germline, CDR1 is MNHEY and CDR2 is SVGAGI. The DNA of the CDR3 is TGTGCCAGCAGTTACCCGGCGGGGAGGGGTAGTGAGCAGTACTTC. This encodes CASSYPAGRGSEQYF.

The V gene is TRBV6-5, the J gene TRBJ1-4; maybe TRBD1 (5 bases). This CDR3 comprises 13 residues. From germline, CDR1 is MNHEY and CDR2 SVGAGI. The ends were cut back, 6 bases at V and 8 bases at J, with 13 bases in the middle. This chain's CDR3 is CASRRQSTEKLFF. CDR3 nucleotides: TGTGCCAGCAGGCGACAGTCTACCGAAAAACTGTTTTTT.

V is TRBV15 and J is TRBJ2-7; D unclear. This CDR3 contains 13 residues. From germline, CDR1 is LNHNV and CDR2 YYDKDF (reference sequence). V shed 3 bases and J shed 2 bases, with 8 bases lying between them. The CDR3 loop reads CATSSSVAYEQYF. The CDR3 DNA reads TGTGCCACCAGCAGCTCAGTCGCCTACGAGCAGTACTTC.

This clonotype was seen more than once but under ten times. This chain joins TRBV29-1 and TRBJ1-3, with no clear D. Germline CDR1 reads SQVTM; CDR2 reads ANQGSEA. Trimming cost V 0 bases and J 4 bases, with 13 bases left between them. The CDR3 loop spans 15 amino acids. CDR3 in DNA: TGCAGCGTTGAAGATCAGCGGGTCCGAGGAAACACCATATATTTT. As protein: CSVEDQRVRGNTIYF. Full variable domain (missing parts from reference TRBV29-1 and TRBJ1-3): SAVISQKPSRDICQRGTSLTIQCQVDSQVTMMFWYRQQPGQSLTLIATANQGSEATYESGFVIDKFPISRPNLTFSTLTVSNMSPEDSSIYLCSVEDQRVRGNTIYFGEGSWLTVV.

CDR3 bases: TGCAGCGTTGTTCTATTAGCCAGCACAGATACGCAGTATTTT. Protein: CSVVLLASTDTQYF. The rearrangement uses TRBV29-1 and TRBJ2-3; D is unclear. The CDR3 consists of 14 residues. The ends were cut back, 4 bases at V and 0 bases at J, with 11 bases in the middle. The germline V gene has CDR1 SQVTM and CDR2 ANQGSEA.

This clonotype was seen more than once but under ten times. The rearrangement uses TRBV7-2 and TRBJ2-7; tentative D call: TRBD2 (7 bases). The V gene's germline CDR1 is SGHTA and CDR2 FQGNSA. The CDR3 runs to 13 residues. V was cut by 5 bases and J by 7 bases, with 15 bases left in between. The CDR3 bases are TGTGCCAGCAGCCGGGGGGCCGTTGGAGAGCAGTACTTC. Translation: CASSRGAVGEQYF.

The chain has TRBV3-1 and TRBJ1-1; a weak D match, TRBD1 (6 bases). The CDR3 runs to 14 residues. The V end lost 3 bases, the J end lost 5 bases, and 13 bases lay between the germline ends. The V gene's germline CDR1 is LGHDT and CDR2 YNNKEL (reference sequence). CDR3 nucleotide sequence: TGTGCCAGCAGCCAGACAGGAGGGTGGACTGAAGCTTTCTTT. Its protein is CASSQTGGWTEAFF. The full variable domain, rest sourced from reference TRBV3-1 and TRBJ1-1, is DTAVSQTPKYLVTQMGNDKSIKCEQNLGHDTMYWYKQDSKKFLKIMFSYNNKELIINETVPNRFSPKSPDKAHLNLHINSLELGDSAVYFCASSQTGGWTEAFFGQGTRLTVV.

This clonotype was observed many times. This chain uses TRBV25-1 with TRBJ2-7, with TRBD1 matching over 7 bases. V trimming: 6 bases; J trimming: 4 bases; junction bases outside the gene matches: 9. CDR1 is MGHDK and CDR2 is SYGVNS in the germline V gene. This CDR3 is built from 14 residues. CDR3 bases: TGTGCCAGCAGCCTCCCCGGGACAGTATACGAGCAGTACTTC. Translating gives CASSLPGTVYEQYF.

This chain links TRBV5-1 with TRBJ2-2, with 9 nucleotides matching TRBD1. The germline V gene has CDR1 SGHRS and CDR2 YFSETQ. The V gene end was trimmed by 0 bases and the J gene end by 4 bases; junction bases not matched to a gene: 4. The CDR3 totals 16 residues. DNA of the CDR3: TGCGCCAGCAGCTTGGACAGGGGGCCTGGCACCGGGGAGCTGTTTTTT. Its protein is CASSLDRGPGTGELFF. The variable domain in full, completed from reference TRBV5-1 and TRBJ2-2, reads KAGVTQTPRYLIKTRGQQVTLSCSPISGHRSVSWYQQTPGQGLQFLFEYFSETQRNKGNFPGRFSGRQFSNSRSEMNVSTLELGDSALYLCASSLDRGPGTGELFFGEGSRLTVL.

This chain connects TRBV6-6 to TRBJ1-4; 7 bases match TRBD1. V gave up 6 bases and J gave up 2 bases; unmatched junction bases: 9. The CDR3 is 16 amino acids. Germline CDR1 and CDR2: MNHNY and SVGAGI (reference sequence). The CDR3: CASSNGQGVTNEKLFF. As DNA, the CDR3 is TGTGCCAGCAGCAACGGGCAGGGGGTTACTAATGAAAAACTGTTTTTT.

This clonotype was recorded at least ten times. The CDR3 reads CASSLWGAGEQFF. CDR3 coding DNA: TGTGCCAGCAGTTTATGGGGGGCGGGGGAGCAGTTCTTC. This chain links TRBV27 with TRBJ2-1; D may correspond to TRBD1 or TRBD2 (6 bases each). Trimming removed 1 base at V and 10 bases at J, with 11 bases between. The length of the CDR3 is 13 residues. The germline CDR1 and CDR2 sequences are MNHEY and SMNVEV (reference sequence).

This clonotype turned up a few times. The V call is TRBV29-1, the J call TRBJ2-7; no firm D call. CDR3 size: 16 residues. Trimming stripped 5 bases from V and 5 bases from J, with 25 bases between. CDR1 and CDR2 (germline): SQVTM, ANQGSEA. The CDR3 sequence is CSVYSIVRPRPDEQYF. DNA for the CDR3: TGCAGCGTTTACAGCATCGTAAGACCCCGTCCCGACGAGCAGTACTTC.

The chain has TRBV27 and TRBJ2-2, with 12 bases lining up with TRBD1. CDR3 length: 19 amino acids. V was pared by 2 bases and J by 3 bases, with 10 bases of the junction left unmatched. Germline values: CDR1 MNHEY, CDR2 SMNVEV (reference sequence). CDR3: CASSLAGTGGTRDTGELFF. The CDR3 region has the DNA TGTGCCAGCAGTTTAGCCGGGACAGGGGGCACGAGGGACACCGGGGAGCTGTTTTTT.

V and J are TRBV5-1 and TRBJ2-3, with D possibly being TRBD1 (6 bases). The CDR3 is 14 amino acids. V shed 3 bases and J shed 6 bases, with 14 bases lying between them. The germline gives CDR1 SGHRS, CDR2 YFSETQ. CDR3 DNA: TGCGCCAGCAGCTGGGCGAACAGGGAGGATACGCAGTATTTT. Protein sequence: CASSWANREDTQYF.

The V and J genes are TRBV6-2 or TRBV6-3 and TRBJ2-7, with 9 bases matching TRBD2. In germline, CDR1 is MNHEY, CDR2 SVGEGT. CDR3 size: 14 residues. The J segment lost 1 base and the V segment lost 8 bases, leaving 6 bases of the junction unmatched. CDR3 bases: TGTGCCAGCGTCCCAGCGGGGGGATCCTACGAGCAGTACTTC. This translates into CASVPAGGSYEQYF.

This clonotype was counted a few times. The V gene is TRBV10-2, the J gene TRBJ1-6; possible D gene TRBD1, 5 bases. Germline V lookup: CDR1 WSHSY, CDR2 SAAADI. The CDR3 has 13 residues. Trimming cost V 11 bases and J 4 bases, with 12 bases left between them. DNA for the CDR3: TGCGCCGCGGCAGGGAGATATAATTCACCCCTCCACTTT. This translates into CAAAGRYNSPLHF.

The J gene is TRBJ2-1, the V gene TRBV24-1, with no clear D. Trimming removed 7 bases from V and 8 bases from J, with 11 bases in between. This CDR3 spans 12 amino acids. Germline assignment: CDR1 KGHDR and CDR2 SFDVKD. The CDR3 nucleotides read TGTGCCACCAGCCCCTCAGGCCATGAGCAGTTCTTC. It translates to CATSPSGHEQFF.

The V and J genes are TRBV19 and TRBJ1-5, with D perhaps matching TRBD1 (5 bases). The CDR3 covers 14 residues. Per germline, CDR1 LNHDA and CDR2 SQIVND (reference sequence). V was pared by 2 bases and J by 3 bases, with 8 bases between. This chain's CDR3 is CASSIWGPNQPQHF. The CDR3 DNA follows: TGTGCCAGTAGTATATGGGGACCCAATCAGCCCCAGCATTTT. Full variable domain (missing parts from reference TRBV19 and TRBJ1-5): DGGITQSPKYLFRKEGQNVTLSCEQNLNHDAMYWYRQDPGQGLRLIYYSQIVNDFQKGDIAEGYSVSREKKESFPLTVTSAQKNPTAFYLCASSIWGPNQPQHFGDGTRLSIL.

Only one count was recorded for this clonotype. J is TRBJ2-5 and V is TRBV7-9; 8 nucleotides align to TRBD1. CDR3 length: 15 amino acids. The germline V gene encodes CDR1 SEHNR and CDR2 FQNEAQ (reference sequence). V was clipped by 5 bases and J by 5 bases; unmatched bases: 10. The DNA of the CDR3 is TGTGCCAGCAGCGGAGGGACAGGTTATGGCGAGACCCAGTACTTC. This gives the protein CASSGGTGYGETQYF.

This clonotype has just a few counts. This sequence joins TRBV9 and TRBJ2-1; D ambiguous. This CDR3 region has 16 residues. Germline CDR1 SGDLS, CDR2 YYNGEE. Trimming pared 4 bases from V and 5 bases from J, leaving 19 bases between. In nucleotides, the CDR3 is TGTGCCAGCAGCCCCCACGCAAGTGGCTACGACAATGAGCAGTTCTTC. It yields the protein CASSPHASGYDNEQFF. Looking up the rest from reference TRBV9 and TRBJ2-1 gives the full variable domain: DSGVTQTPKHLITATGQRVTLRCSPRSGDLSVYWYQQSLDQGLQFLIQYYNGEERAKGNILERFSAQQFPDLHSELNLSSLELGDSALYFCASSPHASGYDNEQFFGPGTRLTVL.

This clonotype was counted at least ten times. This chain uses TRBV20-1 with TRBJ2-1; no reliable D call. The germline V and J ends were trimmed by 6 bases and 0 bases, with 12 bases remaining between them. This CDR3 has 14 residues. Germline V gene sequence: CDR1 DFQATT, CDR2 SNEGSKA (reference sequence). CDR3 in amino acids: CSALRGSSYNEQFF. The DNA of the CDR3 is TGCAGTGCCCTTCGAGGAAGCTCCTACAATGAGCAGTTCTTC.